Below are 25 T cell receptor beta chains sequenced from a single sample in a study of blood T cell repertoires in COVID-19. TCRdb's copy holds only in-frame clones and misses some; the assay was immunoSEQ multiplex PCR. The table has roughly 18,000 clones, 88% seen once. The sample taken for sequencing was peripheral blood. The receptors were sampled from a man between 35 and 55 years old with active COVID-19.

Here the CDR3 reads CASSLGERHGYTF. Written as DNA, the CDR3 is TGTGCCAGCAGTTTAGGGGAGCGACATGGCTACACCTTC. The V gene is TRBV12-3 or TRBV12-4, the J gene TRBJ1-2, with D unclear. V was pared by 1 base and J by 6 bases, with 9 bases between. The CDR3 is 13 residues long.

This chain uses TRBV24-1 with TRBJ1-2; 8 bases are shared with TRBD1. The CDR3 has 13 residues. With 4 bases clipped from V and 5 bases from J, the junction kept 2 bases outside the gene matches. Germline CDR1 KGHDR, CDR2 SFDVKD. This CDR3 is CATSDTGGYGYTF. The CDR3 DNA sequence: TGTGCCACCAGTGACACAGGGGGTTATGGCTACACCTTC.

The genes are TRBV3-1 (or the pseudogene TRBV3-2) and TRBJ2-1; TRBD2 matches 9 bases. Germline assignment: CDR1 LGHDT and CDR2 YNNKEL (reference sequence). V lost 0 bases, J lost 7 bases, and 7 bases stayed unmatched. CDR3 size: 16 residues. The CDR3, as DNA: TGTGCCAGCAGCCAAGATGAACTAGCGGGTTCGAATGAGCAGTTCTTC. This encodes CASSQDELAGSNEQFF.

The gene calls are TRBV19 and TRBJ2-7, with 9 bases lining up with TRBD1. Unmatched junction bases numbered 4, after V lost 1 base and J lost 3 bases. Germline V gene lookup returns CDR1 LNHDA and CDR2 SQIVND (reference sequence). This CDR3 contains 15 residues. The CDR3 region has the DNA TGTGCCAGTAGTATAGCCGGGACAGGGTACTACGAGCAGTACTTC. Its protein product is CASSIAGTGYYEQYF.

The rearrangement uses TRBV7-2 and TRBJ1-2; TRBD1 is a possible D gene (5 bases). Trimming cost V 2 bases and J 4 bases, with 8 bases left between them. This CDR3 region has 13 residues. Germline-derived CDR1 and CDR2 are SGHTA and FQGNSA. The CDR3 DNA sequence: TGTGCCAGCAGCTTAATCGGGGGCTATGGCTACACCTTC. Its protein is CASSLIGGYGYTF. The variable domain in full, with the rest retrieved from reference TRBV7-2 and TRBJ1-2, is GAGVSQSPSNKVTEKGKDVELRCDPISGHTALYWYRQSLGQGLEFLIYFQGNSAPDKSGLPSDRFSAERTGGSVSTLTIQRTQQEDSAVYLCASSLIGGYGYTFGSGTRLTVV.

J is TRBJ2-1 and V is TRBV6-1, with TRBD2 matching over 11 bases. V was clipped by 4 bases and J by 5 bases; unmatched bases: 10. Germline V lookup: CDR1 MNHNS, CDR2 SASEGT. The CDR3 contains 17 residues. CDR3 bases: TGTGCCAGCAGTGCCAGCCCTCTAGCGGGAGGCCACAATGAGCAGTTCTTC. Residues: CASSASPLAGGHNEQFF.

The V and J genes are TRBV5-1 and TRBJ2-2, with unresolved D. V lost 0 bases, J lost 0 bases, and 6 bases lay in between. Looked up from germline, CDR1 is SGHRS and CDR2 is YFSETQ. The CDR3 length is 15 residues. The chain's CDR3 is CASSLGHTNTGELFF. Written as DNA, the CDR3 is TGCGCCAGCAGCTTGGGACACACGAACACCGGGGAGCTGTTTTTT.

The genes are TRBV7-9 and TRBJ2-1; D may be TRBD1 (6 bases). The CDR3 contains 17 residues. V lost 5 bases, J lost 0 bases, and 17 bases lay in between. CDR1 is SEHNR and CDR2 is FQNEAQ in the germline V gene (reference sequence). The DNA for the CDR3 is TGTGCCAGCAGCCAGACGAACAGGGCCGTCTCCTACAATGAGCAGTTCTTC. Amino acids: CASSQTNRAVSYNEQFF.

The chain carries TRBV10-3 and TRBJ2-7; D ambiguous. The CDR3 is 14 residues long. Germline CDR1 reads ENHRY; CDR2 reads SYGVKD. Trimming removed 0 bases at V and 1 base at J, with 7 bases between. The CDR3 bases are TGTGCCATCAGTGAGTCGTCACAGTCCTACGAGCAGTACTTC. Amino acid sequence: CAISESSQSYEQYF.

J is TRBJ2-7 and V is TRBV7-9, with 11 bases matching TRBD2. The CDR3 spans 16 residues. V lost 3 bases to trimming and J lost 5 bases; unmatched junction nucleotides: 9. Germline-derived CDR1 and CDR2 are SEHNR and FQNEAQ (reference sequence). Written as DNA, the CDR3 is TGTGCCAGCAGCTTCCAATGGACTAGCGGGCATCACGAGCAGTACTTC. This translates into CASSFQWTSGHHEQYF.

In this sample, this clone turned up once. DNA for the CDR3: TGCGCCAGCACCGCTAGGGGTATCTACAATGAGCAGTTCTTC. It codes for CASTARGIYNEQFF. This chain uses TRBV5-1 with TRBJ2-1; tentatively, D is TRBD1 (5 bases). Germline V gene lookup returns CDR1 SGHRS and CDR2 YFSETQ. The CDR3 totals 14 residues. V was shortened by 6 bases and J by 3 bases, with 13 bases between the two germline ends.

The V and J genes are TRBV5-1 and TRBJ2-5; 9 nucleotides line up with TRBD1. The CDR3 has 14 amino acids. The germline gives CDR1 SGHRS, CDR2 YFSETQ. After removal of 5 bases from V and 4 bases from J, the junction contained 6 bases not matched to a gene. The CDR3 here is CASRKGTGIETQYF. Written as DNA, the CDR3 is TGCGCCAGCAGGAAGGGGACAGGGATAGAGACCCAGTACTTC.

This chain links TRBV24-1 with TRBJ2-1; TRBD2 agrees at 8 bases. Looked up from germline, CDR1 is KGHDR and CDR2 is SFDVKD. Unmatched junction bases numbered 4, after V lost 3 bases and J lost 4 bases. The CDR3 is made up of 15 amino acids. The CDR3, as DNA: TGTGCCACCAGTGATCCCGGGACTAGTTACAATGAGCAGTTCTTC. It is translated as CATSDPGTSYNEQFF.

This chain uses TRBV6-6 with TRBJ1-5, with D tentatively TRBD1 (5 bases). CDR1 and CDR2 (germline): MNHNY, SVGAGI (reference sequence). The CDR3 extends over 15 amino acids. Between the trimmed V and J ends, which lost 7 bases and 0 bases, there was a span of 13 bases. The CDR3: CASTWGGDSNQPQHF. The CDR3 DNA follows: TGTGCCAGCACATGGGGAGGGGATAGCAATCAGCCCCAGCATTTT.

The gene calls are TRBV30 and TRBJ1-5, with 12 bases lining up with TRBD1. Germline CDR1 is GTSNPN and CDR2 is SVGIG (reference sequence). With V trimmed by 4 bases and J by 6 bases, 7 bases remained unmatched. The CDR3 has 15 residues. CDR3 loop: CAWNNGTGGFQPQHF. In DNA form, the CDR3 reads TGTGCCTGGAACAACGGGACAGGGGGCTTTCAGCCCCAGCATTTT. The whole variable domain, filled in from reference TRBV30 and TRBJ1-5, reads SQTIHQWPATLVQPVGSPLSLECTVEGTSNPNLYWYRQAAGRGLQLLFYSVGIGQISSEVPQNLSASRPQDRQFILSSKKLLLSDSGFYLCAWNNGTGGFQPQHFGDGTRLSIL.

V is TRBV25-1 and J is TRBJ2-7; 11 bases are shared with TRBD2. The J segment lost 3 bases and the V segment lost 0 bases, leaving 7 bases of the junction unmatched. Germline CDR1 and CDR2: MGHDK and SYGVNS. The CDR3 has 17 residues. CDR3 in amino acids: CASSEYASGRSGYEQYF. CDR3 in DNA: TGTGCCAGCAGTGAATACGCTAGCGGGAGGTCCGGCTACGAGCAGTACTTC.

This clone occurred once. The CDR3 DNA follows: TGTGCCAGCAGCTTAGTAAGGCTAGCGGGAGGAAATGAGCAGTTCTTC. This translates into CASSLVRLAGGNEQFF. The rearrangement joins TRBV13 to TRBJ2-1; 11 nucleotides agree with TRBD2. CDR1 PRHDT and CDR2 FYEKMQ come from the germline V gene (reference sequence). The junction had 6 bases not matched to a gene; V was cut back by 1 base and J by 7 bases. The CDR3 extends over 16 amino acids.

V and J are TRBV6-2 or TRBV6-3 and TRBJ2-3; TRBD1 aligns across 7 bases. This CDR3 has 16 residues. Unmatched junction bases numbered 12, after V lost 6 bases and J lost 3 bases. CDR1 and CDR2 (germline): MNHEY, SVGEGT. DNA of the CDR3: TGTGCCAGCAGCCTAGAGGGGGCAGGGTTGACAGATACGCAGTATTTT. Protein product: CASSLEGAGLTDTQYF.

The CDR3 nucleotides read TGTGCCAGCAGCTTATACGGACAGAGATATTCTGGAAACACCATATATTTT. Protein: CASSLYGQRYSGNTIYF. This chain connects TRBV7-2 to TRBJ1-3, with a weak D call TRBD1 (6 bases). Trimming removed 2 bases at V and 1 base at J, with 15 bases between. The CDR3 extends over 17 amino acids. Germline values: CDR1 SGHTA, CDR2 FQGNSA.

This clone occurred once. This chain uses TRBV7-8 with TRBJ2-7, with D possibly TRBD2 on 5 matching bases. Germline V gene lookup returns CDR1 SGHVS and CDR2 FQNEAQ. The CDR3 sequence is 14 residues long. Trimming removed 1 base from V and 4 bases from J, with 11 bases in between. DNA for the CDR3: TGTGCCAGCAGCTTAGACCGGGGTTTGTACGAGCAGTACTTC. This encodes CASSLDRGLYEQYF.

The V and J genes are TRBV7-2 and TRBJ2-5, with D possibly matching TRBD1 (6 bases). V gave up 5 bases and J gave up 5 bases, with 12 bases separating them. The CDR3 spans 13 residues. Germline V gene sequence: CDR1 SGHTA, CDR2 FQGNSA. In DNA, the CDR3 is TGTGCCAGCAGCCCGGGACACCGGGAGACCCAGTACTTC. This encodes CASSPGHRETQYF. The variable domain in full, completed from reference TRBV7-2 and TRBJ2-5, reads GAGVSQSPSNKVTEKGKDVELRCDPISGHTALYWYRQSLGQGLEFLIYFQGNSAPDKSGLPSDRFSAERTGGSVSTLTIQRTQQEDSAVYLCASSPGHRETQYFGPGTRLLVL.

The V gene is TRBV5-4, the J gene TRBJ1-5; 7 positions agree with TRBD1. Per germline, CDR1 SGHNT and CDR2 YYREEE (reference sequence). The length of the CDR3 is 15 residues. The V segment lost 0 bases and the J segment 7 bases; nucleotides outside the gene matches: 7. The CDR3 spells CASSLGTGGEQPQHF. CDR3 DNA sequence: TGTGCCAGCAGCTTGGGGACAGGAGGGGAGCAGCCCCAGCATTTT.

The CDR3 loop is CASSPLPDRGKETQYF. The CDR3 coding sequence is TGTGCCAGCTCACCACTCCCCGACAGGGGTAAAGAGACCCAGTACTTC. The chain has TRBV18 and TRBJ2-5; 8 positions agree with TRBD1. Germline CDR1 reads KGHSH; CDR2 reads LQKENI. The CDR3 loop spans 16 amino acids. V gave up 1 base and J gave up 3 bases; unmatched junction bases: 7.

This chain connects TRBV7-8 to TRBJ1-4, with 9 bases fitting TRBD1. V shed 1 base, J shed 9 bases, and the junction held 3 bases outside the gene matches. CDR1 SGHVS and CDR2 FQNEAQ come from the germline V gene. The CDR3 is made up of 14 amino acids. CDR3 protein: CASSLGGTGKKLFF. The CDR3 nucleotides are TGTGCCAGCAGCTTAGGTGGGACAGGGAAAAAACTGTTTTTT. The variable domain in full, with the rest retrieved from reference TRBV7-8 and TRBJ1-4, is GAGVSQSPRYKVAKRGQDVALRCDPISGHVSLFWYQQALGQGPEFLTYFQNEAQLDKSGLPSDRFFAERPEGSVSTLKIQRTQQEDSAVYLCASSLGGTGKKLFFGSGTQLSVL.

This rearrangement joins TRBV30 to TRBJ2-7; TRBD2 matches at 8 bases. The V and J ends lost 4 bases and 6 bases, in that order; junction bases with no gene match: 11. The CDR3 runs 14 residues. Germline V lookup: CDR1 GTSNPN, CDR2 SVGIG (reference sequence). CDR3 sequence (DNA): TGTGCCTGGACCTCGGGGGGGGGCTCCCCCGAGCAGTACTTC. Its protein is CAWTSGGGSPEQYF.